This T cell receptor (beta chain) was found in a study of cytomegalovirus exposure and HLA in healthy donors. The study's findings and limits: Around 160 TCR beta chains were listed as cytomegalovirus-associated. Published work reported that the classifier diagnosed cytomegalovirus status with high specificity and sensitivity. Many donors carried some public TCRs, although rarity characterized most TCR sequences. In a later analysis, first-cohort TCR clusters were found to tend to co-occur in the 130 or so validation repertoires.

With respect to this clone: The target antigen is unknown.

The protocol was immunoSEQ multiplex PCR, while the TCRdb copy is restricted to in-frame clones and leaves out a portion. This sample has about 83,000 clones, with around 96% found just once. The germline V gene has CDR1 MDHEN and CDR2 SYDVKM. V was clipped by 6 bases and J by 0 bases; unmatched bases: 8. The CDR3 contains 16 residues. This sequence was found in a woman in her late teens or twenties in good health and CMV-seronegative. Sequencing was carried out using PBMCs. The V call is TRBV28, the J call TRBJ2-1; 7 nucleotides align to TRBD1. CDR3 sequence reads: CASRPTGASSYNEQFF. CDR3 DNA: TGTGCCAGCAGACCCACAGGGGCGAGCTCCTACAATGAGCAGTTCTTC.